This T cell receptor (beta chain) comes out of a study of regulatory T cells in long-lasting Graves disease. Findings of the study overall: A limited number of samples was an acknowledged limitation.

CDR3 length: 14 residues. The germline gives CDR1 SGHAT, CDR2 FQNNGV. V shed 5 bases, J shed 4 bases, and the junction held 7 bases outside the gene matches. This clonotype was observed many times. Its antigen is unknown. Stated time point: newly diagnosed GD, antithyroid drugs for less than 3 months. Researchers made the TCR library from RNA that was extracted from PBMCs. Arm-PCR of CDR3 regions and iRepertoire HTBI primers were the basis on which TCR beta libraries were built. Each CDR3 protein gets one entry after TCRdb re-called the multiplex PCR reads with MiXCR. The table shows some 490,000 distinct CDR3 sequences, with about 11% occurring only once. The same data also contributed to another study, on T cells in Graves' hyperthyroidism and ophthalmopathy.

The chain uses TRBV11-2 and TRBJ2-5; the match to TRBD1 covers 7 bases. Sequenced material: peripheral blood mononuclear cells (PBMCs), taken at new diagnosis, from a patient treated with antithyroid drugs. The clonotype originates from a woman between 25 and 40 years old with Graves disease. CDR3 coding DNA: TGTGCCAGCAGCCCGAGACAGGGCACAGAGACCCAGTACTTC. Protein product: CASSPRQGTETQYF.